These 2 T cell receptor beta chains came from one sample sequenced in a study of technical replicates of blood from a few donors. The assay was immunoSEQ multiplex PCR, and TCRdb's table has in-frame clones only and misses some. The sample yields some 78,000 clones, around 94% seen once. The sequenced sample was T cells isolated from PBMCs. The receptors come from a human donor in good health.

V is TRBV6-6 and J is TRBJ1-4; perhaps TRBD1 as D (5 bases). The germline CDR1 and CDR2 sequences are MNHNY and SVGAGI (reference sequence). Trimming left V 4 bases short and J 8 bases short, with 17 bases between. CDR3 length: 15 amino acids. This chain's CDR3 is CASSSAGPRKEKLFF. CDR3 nucleotides: TGTGCCAGCAGTTCCGCGGGACCTAGAAAGGAAAAACTGTTTTTT.

The J gene is TRBJ2-2, the V gene TRBV5-1; 7 bases are a match to TRBD1. V shed 4 bases and J 2 bases; nucleotides not matched to a gene: 8. Germline CDR1 is SGHRS and CDR2 is YFSETQ. The CDR3 consists of 16 residues. In nucleotides, the CDR3 is TGCGCCAGCAGCCCCCTCGGGACAGACAACACCGGGGAGCTGTTTTTT. Translating gives CASSPLGTDNTGELFF.